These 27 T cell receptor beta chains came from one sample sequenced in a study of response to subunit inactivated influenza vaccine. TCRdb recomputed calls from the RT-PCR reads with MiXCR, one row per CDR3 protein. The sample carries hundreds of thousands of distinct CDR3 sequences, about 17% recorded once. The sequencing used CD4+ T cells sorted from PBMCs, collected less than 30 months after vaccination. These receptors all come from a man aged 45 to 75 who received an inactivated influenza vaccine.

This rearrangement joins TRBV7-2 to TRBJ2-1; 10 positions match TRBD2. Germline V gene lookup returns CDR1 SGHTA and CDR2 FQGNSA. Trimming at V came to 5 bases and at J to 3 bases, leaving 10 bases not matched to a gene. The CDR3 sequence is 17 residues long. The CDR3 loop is CASSETLAGVLYNEQFF. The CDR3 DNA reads TGTGCCAGCAGCGAGACGCTAGCGGGAGTACTCTACAATGAGCAGTTCTTC. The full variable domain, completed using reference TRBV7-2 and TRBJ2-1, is GAGVSQSPSNKVTEKGKDVELRCDPISGHTALYWYRQSLGQGLEFLIYFQGNSAPDKSGLPSDRFSAERTGGSVSTLTIQRTQQEDSAVYLCASSETLAGVLYNEQFFGPGTRLTVL.

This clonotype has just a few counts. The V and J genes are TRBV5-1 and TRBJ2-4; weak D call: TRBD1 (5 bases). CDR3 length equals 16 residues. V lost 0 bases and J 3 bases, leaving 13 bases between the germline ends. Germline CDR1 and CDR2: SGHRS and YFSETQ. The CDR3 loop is CASSLGGLRDKNIQYF. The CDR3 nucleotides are TGCGCCAGCAGCTTGGGGGGCCTACGAGACAAAAACATTCAGTACTTC. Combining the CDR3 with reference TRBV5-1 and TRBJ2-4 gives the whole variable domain KAGVTQTPRYLIKTRGQQVTLSCSPISGHRSVSWYQQTPGQGLQFLFEYFSETQRNKGNFPGRFSGRQFSNSRSEMNVSTLELGDSALYLCASSLGGLRDKNIQYFGAGTRLSVL.

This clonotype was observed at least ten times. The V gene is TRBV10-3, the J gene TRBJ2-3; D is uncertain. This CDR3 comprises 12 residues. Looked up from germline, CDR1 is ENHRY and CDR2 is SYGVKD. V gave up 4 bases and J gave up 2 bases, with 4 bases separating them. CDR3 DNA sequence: TGTGCCATCAGTGGGAACACAGATACGCAGTATTTT. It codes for CAISGNTDTQYF.

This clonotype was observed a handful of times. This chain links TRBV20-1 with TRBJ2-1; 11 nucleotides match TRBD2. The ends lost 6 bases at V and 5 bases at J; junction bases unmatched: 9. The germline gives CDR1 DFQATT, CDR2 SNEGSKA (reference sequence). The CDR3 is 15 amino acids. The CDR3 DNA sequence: TGCAGTGCCCTGTCGGGGACTAGCGGTAACAATGAGCAGTTCTTC. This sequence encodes CSALSGTSGNNEQFF.

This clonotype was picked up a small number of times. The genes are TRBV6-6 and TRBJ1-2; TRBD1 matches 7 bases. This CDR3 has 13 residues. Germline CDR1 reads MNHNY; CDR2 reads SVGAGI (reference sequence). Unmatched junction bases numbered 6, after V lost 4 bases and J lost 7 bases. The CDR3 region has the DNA TGTGCCAGCAGTTCGACAGGGTACGGTGGCTACACCTTC. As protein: CASSSTGYGGYTF.

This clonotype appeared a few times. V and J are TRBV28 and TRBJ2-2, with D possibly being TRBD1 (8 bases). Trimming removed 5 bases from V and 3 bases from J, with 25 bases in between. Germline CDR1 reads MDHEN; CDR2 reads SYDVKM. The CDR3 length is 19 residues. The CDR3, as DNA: TGTGCCAGCAGTGGACAGGGCGGTTGGATCGGGGGGTACACCGGGGAGCTGTTTTTT. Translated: CASSGQGGWIGGYTGELFF.

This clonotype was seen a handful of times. Here the CDR3 reads CASRRTPGIDGYTF. The CDR3 DNA reads as TGTGCCAGCAGACGGACCCCGGGAATCGATGGCTACACCTTC. The chain combines TRBV7-2 with TRBJ1-2; D unclear. The length of the CDR3 is 14 residues. V gave up 6 bases and J gave up 6 bases, with 17 bases separating them. CDR1 is SGHTA and CDR2 is FQGNSA in the germline V gene.

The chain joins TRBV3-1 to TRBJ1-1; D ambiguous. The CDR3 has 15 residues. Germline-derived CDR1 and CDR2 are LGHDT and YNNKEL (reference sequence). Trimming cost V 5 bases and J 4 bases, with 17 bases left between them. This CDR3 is CASSKRAPWGTEAFF. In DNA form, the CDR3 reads TGTGCCAGCAGCAAGCGGGCCCCCTGGGGCACTGAAGCTTTCTTT.

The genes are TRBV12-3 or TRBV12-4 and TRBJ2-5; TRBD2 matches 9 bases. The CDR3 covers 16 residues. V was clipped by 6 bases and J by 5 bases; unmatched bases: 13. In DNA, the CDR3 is TGTGCCAGCAGCTTGGGCGGGGGGGCTTCAGGGGAGACCCAGTACTTC. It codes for CASSLGGGASGETQYF.

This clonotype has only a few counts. The CDR3 sequence: CASSHATGVNYGYTF. CDR3 sequence (DNA): TGCGCCAGCAGCCACGCGACAGGAGTTAACTATGGCTACACCTTC. This sequence joins TRBV4-1 and TRBJ1-2, with a possible D match to TRBD1 (6 bases). Trimming pared 3 bases from V and 1 base from J, leaving 12 bases between. Germline V gene data show CDR1 as MGHRA and CDR2 as YSYEKL. The CDR3 has 15 residues.

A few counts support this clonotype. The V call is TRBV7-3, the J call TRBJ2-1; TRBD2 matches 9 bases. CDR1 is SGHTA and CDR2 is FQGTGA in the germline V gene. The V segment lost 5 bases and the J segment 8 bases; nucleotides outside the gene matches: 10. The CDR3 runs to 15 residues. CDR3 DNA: TGTGCCAGCAGCAAACTGGGACTAGCCTCGGATGAGCAGTTCTTC. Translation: CASSKLGLASDEQFF.

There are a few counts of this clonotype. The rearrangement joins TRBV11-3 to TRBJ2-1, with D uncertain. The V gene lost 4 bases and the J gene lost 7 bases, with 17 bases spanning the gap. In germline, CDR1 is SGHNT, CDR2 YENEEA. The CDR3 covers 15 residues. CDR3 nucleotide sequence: TGTGCCAGCAGCTCAACCATGATGGGTAAGAATGAGCAGTTCTTC. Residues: CASSSTMMGKNEQFF. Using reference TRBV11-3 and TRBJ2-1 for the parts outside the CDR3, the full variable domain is EAGVVQSPRYKIIEKKQPVAFWCNPISGHNTLYWYLQNLGQGPELLIRYENEEAVDDSQLPKDRFSAERLKGVDSTLKIQPAELGDSAVYLCASSSTMMGKNEQFFGPGTRLTVL.

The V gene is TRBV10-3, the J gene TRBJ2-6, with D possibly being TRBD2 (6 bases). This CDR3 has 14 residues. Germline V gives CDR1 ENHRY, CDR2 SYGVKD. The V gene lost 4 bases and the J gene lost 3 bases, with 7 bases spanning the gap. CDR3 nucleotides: TGTGCCATCAGTGGGGGGGATGGGGCCAACGTCCTGACTTTC. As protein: CAISGGDGANVLTF.

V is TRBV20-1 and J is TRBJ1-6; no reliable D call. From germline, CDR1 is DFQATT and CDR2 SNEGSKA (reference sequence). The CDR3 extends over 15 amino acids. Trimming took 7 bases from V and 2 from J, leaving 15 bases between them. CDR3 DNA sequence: TGCAGTGTTGGACGTTTAGGCACCTATAATTCACCCCTCCACTTT. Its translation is CSVGRLGTYNSPLHF.

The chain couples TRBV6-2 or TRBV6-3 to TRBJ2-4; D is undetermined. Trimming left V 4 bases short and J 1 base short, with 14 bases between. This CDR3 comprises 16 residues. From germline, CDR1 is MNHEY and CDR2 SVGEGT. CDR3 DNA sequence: TGTGCCAGCAGTTTTTCCCTGATGGGGGCCAAAAACATTCAGTACTTC. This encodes CASSFSLMGAKNIQYF.

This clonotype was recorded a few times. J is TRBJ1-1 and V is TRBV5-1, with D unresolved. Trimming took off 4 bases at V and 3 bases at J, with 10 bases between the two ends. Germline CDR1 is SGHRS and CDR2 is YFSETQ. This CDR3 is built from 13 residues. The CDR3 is CASSRSSDTEAFF. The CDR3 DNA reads TGCGCCAGCAGCCGCAGTTCGGACACTGAAGCTTTCTTT.

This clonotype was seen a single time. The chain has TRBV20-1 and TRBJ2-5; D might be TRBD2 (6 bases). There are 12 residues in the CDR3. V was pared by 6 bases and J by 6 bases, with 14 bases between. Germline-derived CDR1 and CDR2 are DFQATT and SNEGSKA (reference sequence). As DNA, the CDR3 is TGCAGTGCCCCAGGGCGGGGTAAGACCCAGTACTTC. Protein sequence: CSAPGRGKTQYF.

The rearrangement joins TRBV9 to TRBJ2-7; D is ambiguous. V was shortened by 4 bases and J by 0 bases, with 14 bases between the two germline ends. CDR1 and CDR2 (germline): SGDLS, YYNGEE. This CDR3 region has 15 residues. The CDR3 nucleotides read TGTGCCAGCAGCCCCCGCACGGATAGCTCCTACGAGCAGTACTTC. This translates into CASSPRTDSSYEQYF.

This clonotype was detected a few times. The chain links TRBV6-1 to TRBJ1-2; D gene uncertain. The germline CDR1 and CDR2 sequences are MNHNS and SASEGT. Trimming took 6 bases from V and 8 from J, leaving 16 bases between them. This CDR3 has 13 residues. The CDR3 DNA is TGTGCCAGCAGCCCTACAGCCTTGGGAGGCTACACCTTC. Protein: CASSPTALGGYTF.

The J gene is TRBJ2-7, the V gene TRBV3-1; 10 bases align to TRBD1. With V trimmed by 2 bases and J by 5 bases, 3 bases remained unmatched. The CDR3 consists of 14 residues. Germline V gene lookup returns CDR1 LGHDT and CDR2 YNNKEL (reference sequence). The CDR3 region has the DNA TGTGCCAGCAGCCAACGACAGGGGGCGGACGAGCAGTACTTC. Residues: CASSQRQGADEQYF.

The CDR3 region has the DNA TGTGCCAGCAGCTCAGTGGAGGCTAGCGGGAGATGGTCCTACGAGCAGTACTTC. Its translation is CASSSVEASGRWSYEQYF. This sequence joins TRBV7-6 and TRBJ2-7; TRBD2 agrees at 10 bases. The CDR3 contains 18 residues. Losses at the gene ends were 4 bases for V and 1 base for J; bases not matched to a gene: 13. Germline V lookup: CDR1 SGHVS, CDR2 FNYEAQ. The complete variable domain, with remaining parts taken from reference TRBV7-6 and TRBJ2-7, reads GAGVSQSPRYKVTKRGQDVALRCDPISGHVSLYWYRQALGQGPEFLTYFNYEAQQDKSGLPNDRFSAERPEGSISTLTIQRTEQRDSAMYRCASSSVEASGRWSYEQYFGPGTRLTVT.

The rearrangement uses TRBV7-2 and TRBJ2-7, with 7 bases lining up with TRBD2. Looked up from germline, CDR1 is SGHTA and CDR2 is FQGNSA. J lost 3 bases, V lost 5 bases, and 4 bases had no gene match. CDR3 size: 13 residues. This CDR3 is CASSTQRDYEQYF. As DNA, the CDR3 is TGTGCCAGCAGCACTCAGCGGGACTACGAGCAGTACTTC.

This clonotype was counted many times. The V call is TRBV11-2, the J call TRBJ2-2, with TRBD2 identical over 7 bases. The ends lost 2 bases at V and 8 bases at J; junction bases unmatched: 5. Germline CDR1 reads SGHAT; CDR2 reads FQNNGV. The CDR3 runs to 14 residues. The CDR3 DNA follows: TGTGCCAGCAGCTTACGAACAGCGGGGGGGGAGCTGTTTTTT. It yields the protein CASSLRTAGGELFF.

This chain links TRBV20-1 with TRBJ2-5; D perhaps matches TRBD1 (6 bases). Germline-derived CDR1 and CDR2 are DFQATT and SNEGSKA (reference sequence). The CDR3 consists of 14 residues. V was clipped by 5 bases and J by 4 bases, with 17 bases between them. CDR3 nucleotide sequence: TGCAGTGCTCCCAGAGGGGACAAAGGAGAGACCCAGTACTTC. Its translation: CSAPRGDKGETQYF.

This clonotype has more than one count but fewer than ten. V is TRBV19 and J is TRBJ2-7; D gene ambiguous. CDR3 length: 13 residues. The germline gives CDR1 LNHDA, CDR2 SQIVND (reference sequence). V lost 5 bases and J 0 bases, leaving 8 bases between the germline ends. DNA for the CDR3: TGTGCCAGTAGTCGTTCCAACTCCTACGAGCAGTACTTC. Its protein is CASSRSNSYEQYF.

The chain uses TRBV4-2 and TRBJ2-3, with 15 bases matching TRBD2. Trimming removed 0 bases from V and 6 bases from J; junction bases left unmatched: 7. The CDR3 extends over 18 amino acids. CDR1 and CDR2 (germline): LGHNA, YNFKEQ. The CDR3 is CASSQDAGLAGGADTQYF. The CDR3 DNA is TGTGCCAGCAGCCAAGATGCGGGACTAGCGGGGGGTGCGGATACGCAGTATTTT.

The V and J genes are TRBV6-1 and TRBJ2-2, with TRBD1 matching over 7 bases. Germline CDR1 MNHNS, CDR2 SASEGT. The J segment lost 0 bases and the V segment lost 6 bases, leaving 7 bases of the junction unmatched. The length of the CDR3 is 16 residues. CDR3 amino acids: CASRDLGTANTGELFF. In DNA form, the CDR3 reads TGTGCCAGCAGGGACCTTGGGACAGCGAACACCGGGGAGCTGTTTTTT.